The next 16 T cell receptor beta chains were all read from a single sample in a study of cytomegalovirus exposure and HLA in healthy donors. PCR amplification relied on 60 Vbeta primers (plus 13 Jbeta primers). TCRdb's copy holds only in-frame clones and misses some; the assay was immunoSEQ multiplex PCR. The profile shows 150,000 to 200,000 clones, roughly 70% of them singletons. Input material: PBMCs. The receptors originated from a woman aged 40 to 50 in good health and CMV-seropositive.

The chain employs TRBV2 and TRBJ1-1, with 8 bases aligning to TRBD1. J lost 1 base, V lost 9 bases, and 1 base had no gene match. CDR1 SNHLY and CDR2 FYNNEI come from the germline V gene. The CDR3 loop spans 12 amino acids. The CDR3 region has the DNA TGTGCCAGAGGGACAGGGAACACTGAAGCTTTCTTT. Amino acid sequence: CARGTGNTEAFF.

The V call is TRBV2, the J call TRBJ2-7, with D tentatively TRBD1 (6 bases). Per germline, CDR1 SNHLY and CDR2 FYNNEI. The CDR3 is 15 residues long. V lost 2 bases and J lost 5, with 16 bases in between. CDR3 sequence (DNA): TGTGCCAGCAGTGAACGATTGAACAGGGAGCACGAGCAGTACTTC. Its translation is CASSERLNREHEQYF.

This clone was seen a handful of times. This sequence joins TRBV28 and TRBJ2-7; possibly TRBD2 for D (7 bases). The V end lost 10 bases, the J end lost 6 bases, and 19 bases lay between the germline ends. The CDR3 extends over 13 amino acids. The V gene's germline CDR1 is MDHEN and CDR2 SYDVKM. CDR3: CATEGGKQFEQYF. The CDR3 nucleotides read TGTGCCACCGAGGGGGGGAAACAATTCGAGCAGTACTTC.

This clone was detected only once. CDR3 DNA: TGTGCCAGCAGCTTAGCTAGTCAGGGTGGCGGGGAGCTGTTTTTT. Amino acid sequence: CASSLASQGGGELFF. This chain links TRBV7-2 with TRBJ2-2; D is perhaps TRBD1 (5 bases). The germline V gene encodes CDR1 SGHTA and CDR2 FQGNSA. This CDR3 is built from 15 residues. V was cut by 0 bases and J by 7 bases, with 12 bases left in between.

The rearrangement uses TRBV28 and TRBJ2-7; 9 bases match TRBD2. The CDR3 has 15 amino acids. V gave up 6 bases and J gave up 4 bases; unmatched junction bases: 10. CDR1 MDHEN and CDR2 SYDVKM come from the germline V gene. The CDR3 here is CASRGSGSTLYEQYF. The CDR3 bases are TGTGCCAGCAGGGGTAGCGGGAGTACTTTATACGAGCAGTACTTC. The whole variable domain, filled in from reference TRBV28 and TRBJ2-7, reads DVKVTQSSRYLVKRTGEKVFLECVQDMDHENMFWYRQDPGLGLRLIYFSYDVKMKEKGDIPEGYSVSREKKERFSLILESASTNQTSMYLCASRGSGSTLYEQYFGPGTRLTVT.

To note about this clone: The junction does not match germline at one end; this may be a read error. This chain uses TRBV5-1 with TRBJ1-1; 9 bases fit TRBD1. The CDR3 runs to 16 residues. The germline CDR1 and CDR2 sequences are SGHRS and YFSETQ. CDR3 nucleotide sequence: TGCGCCAGCAGCTTGTCCCGGGACAGGGTGAAGACTGAAGCTTTCTTT. This codes for CASSLSRDRVKTEAFF.

The V gene is TRBV5-4, the J gene TRBJ1-4; TRBD1 matches 11 bases. Germline CDR1 SGHNT, CDR2 YYREEE (reference sequence). CDR3 length: 13 residues. V shed 10 bases, J shed 5 bases, and the junction held 4 bases outside the gene matches. CDR3 loop: CAAGQGANEKLFF. CDR3 sequence (DNA): TGTGCCGCCGGACAGGGGGCGAATGAAAAACTGTTTTTT.

The V gene is TRBV5-4, the J gene TRBJ1-2, with a possible D match to TRBD1 (6 bases). The germline V gene encodes CDR1 SGHNT and CDR2 YYREEE (reference sequence). CDR3 size: 12 residues. V lost 2 bases and J 8 bases, leaving 10 bases between the germline ends. CDR3 amino acids: CASSFTGKGYTF. The CDR3 DNA is TGTGCCAGCAGCTTTACAGGGAAGGGCTACACCTTC.

The rearrangement joins TRBV19 to TRBJ2-1; D remains unclear. The CDR3 totals 14 residues. CDR1 and CDR2 (germline): LNHDA, SQIVND (reference sequence). V lost 4 bases and J 2 bases, leaving 9 bases between the germline ends. This CDR3 reads CASSTVEAYNEQFF. In DNA form, the CDR3 reads TGTGCCAGTAGTACGGTCGAGGCCTACAATGAGCAGTTCTTC.

This chain uses TRBV5-6 with TRBJ2-7, with a weak D call TRBD1 (5 bases). Trimming stripped 0 bases from V and 3 bases from J, with 10 bases between. Germline V lookup: CDR1 SGHDT, CDR2 YYEEEE. This CDR3 is 14 amino acids long. In DNA form, the CDR3 reads TGTGCCAGCAGCTTGGGACAGCTTTACTACGAGCAGTACTTC. This gives the protein CASSLGQLYYEQYF.

This chain uses TRBV7-2 with TRBJ2-3; D unresolved. Germline lookup yields CDR1 SGHTA and CDR2 FQGNSA. The CDR3 totals 13 residues. With 5 bases removed from V and 5 bases from J, the gap between germline ends came to 11 bases. CDR3 protein: CASSIQSGDTQYF. DNA of the CDR3: TGTGCCAGCAGCATACAATCGGGAGATACGCAGTATTTT.

As for this clone: Germline is not matched at one junction end, which may reflect a read error. J is TRBJ2-2 and V is TRBV7-7; TRBD2 aligns across 8 bases. The CDR3 runs 15 residues. Germline CDR1 and CDR2: SSHAT and FNYEAQ (reference sequence). The CDR3 region is CASSLLAGGTGELFF. The CDR3 coding sequence is TGTGCTAGCAGCTTACTCGCGGGGGGCACTGGGGAGCTGTTTTTT.

This clone occurred a few times. The chain combines TRBV19 with TRBJ1-1; no firm D call. This CDR3 is 14 amino acids long. Germline CDR1 is LNHDA and CDR2 is SQIVND (reference sequence). V lost 5 bases and J lost 0, with 10 bases in between. The CDR3 region has the DNA TGTGCCAGTAGTCCAGGAACCTTGAACACTGAAGCTTTCTTT. Amino acids: CASSPGTLNTEAFF.

This chain connects TRBV19 to TRBJ2-3, with D possibly TRBD2 on 6 matching bases. The CDR3 is 15 amino acids. Germline V lookup: CDR1 LNHDA, CDR2 SQIVND (reference sequence). V gave up 7 bases and J gave up 3 bases, with 17 bases separating them. The CDR3, as DNA: TGTGCCAGTAACGATCGGCGAGGAGGGACAGATACGCAGTATTTT. Translated, it gives CASNDRRGGTDTQYF.

This chain links TRBV14 with TRBJ2-7; TRBD2 might be the D (5 bases). Germline CDR1 SGHDN, CDR2 FVKESK. The V gene lost 4 bases and the J gene lost 7 bases, with 14 bases spanning the gap. The CDR3 spans 13 residues. This chain's CDR3 is CASSLLGSGEQYF. CDR3 nucleotide sequence: TGTGCCAGCAGCCTCCTGGGTTCGGGGGAGCAGTACTTC. Full variable domain (rest looked up from reference TRBV14 and TRBJ2-7): EAGVTQFPSHSVIEKGQTVTLRCDPISGHDNLYWYRRVMGKEIKFLLHFVKESKQDESGMPNNRFLAERTGGTYSTLKVQPAELEDSGVYFCASSLLGSGEQYFGPGTRLTVT.

This chain uses TRBV5-1 with TRBJ2-3; D is possibly TRBD1 (6 bases). The CDR3 is 14 residues long. Germline V gene lookup returns CDR1 SGHRS and CDR2 YFSETQ. The V end lost 4 bases, the J end lost 2 bases, and 11 bases lay between the germline ends. This chain's CDR3 is CASSDGQSTDTQYF. CDR3 sequence (DNA): TGCGCCAGCAGCGATGGACAGTCCACAGATACGCAGTATTTT.